This is a list of T cell receptor beta chains from one sample in a study of blood T cell repertoires in COVID-19. Method: immunoSEQ multiplex PCR; TCRdb's copy keeps in-frame clones and lacks some. The data show about 130,000 clones, roughly 88% seen once. The specimen sequenced was peripheral blood. These receptors all come from a man in his fifties or sixties with acute or convalescent COVID-19. Both conserved end residues are part of each CDR3. A D gene is named only where the DNA matches it firmly. Rows give clone size only sometimes, using once, few, many, or a class for an expanded clone.

CDR3: CASRFGQGRHTQYF
DNA: TGTGCCAGCAGATTCGGACAGGGTAGGCATACGCAGTATTTT
J: TRBJ2-3
size: few
V: TRBV5-6
D: TRBD1

CDR3: CASSQDRGPAYGYTF
DNA: TGCGCCAGCAGCCAAGATCGCGGCCCAGCCTATGGCTACACCTTC
J: TRBJ1-2
size: NA
V: TRBV4-1
D: NA

CDR3: CASSQGTGAQPQHF
DNA: TGTGCCAGCAGCCAAGGGACAGGGGCACAGCCCCAGCATTTT
J: TRBJ1-5
size: NA
V: TRBV3-1/TRBV3-2
D: TRBD1

CDR3: CASRLLAISGANVLTF
DNA: TGTGCCAGCCGGTTATTAGCCATCTCTGGGGCCAACGTCCTGACTTTC
J: TRBJ2-6
size: NA
V: TRBV7-8
D: NA

CDR3: CASSQSLTSRSGELFF
DNA: TGTGCCAGCAGCCAAAGTCTTACTAGCAGGTCCGGGGAGCTGTTTTTT
J: TRBJ2-2
size: NA
V: TRBV3-1/TRBV3-2
D: NA

CDR3: CAISETTEPKAFF
DNA: TGTGCCATCAGTGAAACGACTGAGCCTAAAGCTTTCTTT
J: TRBJ1-1
size: NA
V: TRBV10-3
D: NA

CDR3: CAIPSTAVTKNIQYF
DNA: TGTGCCATCCCATCCACTGCGGTGACCAAAAACATTCAGTACTTC
J: TRBJ2-4
size: NA
V: TRBV6-4
D: NA

CDR3: CASSSYPPDSPLHF
DNA: TGTGCCAGTAGTTCCTACCCTCCGGATTCACCCCTCCACTTT
J: TRBJ1-6
size: few
V: TRBV19
D: NA

CDR3: CASRTGGNEQYF
DNA: TGTGCCAGCAGGACAGGGGGAAACGAGCAGTACTTC
J: TRBJ2-7
size: NA
V: TRBV11-2
D: TRBD1

CDR3: CASSLGGGNYGYTF
DNA: TGTGCCAGCAGCTTAGGCGGAGGGAACTATGGCTACACCTTC
J: TRBJ1-2
size: once
V: TRBV7-2
D: NA

CDR3: CASSLALGGPDTQYF
DNA: TGTGCCAGCAGCTTAGCCCTCGGGGGTCCAGATACGCAGTATTTT
J: TRBJ2-3
size: NA
V: TRBV11-2
D: NA

CDR3: CASSYTPGQGGYTF
DNA: TGTGCCAGCAGTTACACCCCAGGACAGGGAGGCTACACCTTC
J: TRBJ1-2
size: NA
V: TRBV6-2/TRBV6-3
D: TRBD1

CDR3: CASSLAGGPLEQYF
DNA: TGTGCCAGCAGCTTAGCGGGAGGGCCCCTCGAGCAGTACTTC
J: TRBJ2-7
size: NA
V: TRBV7-9
D: TRBD2

CDR3: CASSLLQVQNTEAFF
DNA: TGCGCCAGCAGCTTGCTACAGGTCCAGAACACTGAAGCTTTCTTT
J: TRBJ1-1
size: NA
V: TRBV5-1
D: NA

CDR3: CAWKTTGGSLSDEQYF
DNA: TGTGCCTGGAAAACCACAGGGGGCTCCCTTTCCGACGAGCAGTACTTC
J: TRBJ2-7
size: NA
V: TRBV30
D: TRBD1

CDR3: CASSSQGGTEAFF
DNA: TGTGCCAGCAGCTCCCAGGGGGGCACTGAAGCTTTCTTT
J: TRBJ1-1
size: NA
V: TRBV7-2
D: TRBD1

CDR3: CASQQGYESPLHF
DNA: TGTGCCAGCCAACAGGGCTACGAATCACCCCTCCACTTT
J: TRBJ1-6
size: NA
V: TRBV14
D: NA

CDR3: CASIDRRLAGVTGELFF
DNA: TGTGCCAGCATCGACAGAAGGCTAGCGGGGGTAACCGGGGAGCTGTTTTTT
J: TRBJ2-2
size: NA
V: TRBV7-9
D: TRBD2

CDR3: CASGYSGGGETQYF
DNA: TGTGCTAGTGGTTACAGCGGGGGAGGAGAGACCCAGTACTTC
J: TRBJ2-5
size: NA
V: TRBV12-5
D: TRBD2

CDR3: CASKQGPETPLHF
DNA: TGTGCCAGCAAACAGGGTCCCGAAACACCCCTCCACTTT
J: TRBJ1-6
size: once
V: TRBV2
D: NA

CDR3: CASSSLQQPQHF
DNA: TGTGCCAGCAGTTCCCTACAGCAGCCCCAGCATTTT
J: TRBJ1-5
size: NA
V: TRBV28
D: NA

CDR3: CASRLSGGTDTQYF
DNA: TGTGCCAGCAGGCTTAGCGGGGGGACAGATACGCAGTATTTT
J: TRBJ2-3
size: once
V: TRBV2
D: TRBD2

CDR3: CASSERFGGGYTF
DNA: TGTGCCAGCAGTGAAAGGTTCGGGGGAGGCTACACCTTC
J: TRBJ1-2
size: NA
V: TRBV6-1
D: NA

CDR3: CASSVVDGGQQYF
DNA: TGTGCCAGCAGCGTAGTCGATGGAGGGCAGCAGTACTTC
J: TRBJ2-7
size: NA
V: TRBV9
D: NA

CDR3: CASSLRPGQGWWEQYF
DNA: TGTGCCAGCAGTTTACGCCCGGGACAGGGGTGGTGGGAGCAGTACTTC
J: TRBJ2-7
size: NA
V: TRBV6-5
D: TRBD1

CDR3: CASSYGQGPVFF
DNA: TGTGCCAGCAGTTACGGACAGGGTCCGGTTTTCTTT
J: TRBJ1-1
size: NA
V: TRBV6-6
D: TRBD1

CDR3: CASSQDDRGKEAFF
DNA: TGCGCCAGCAGCCAAGACGACAGGGGAAAGGAAGCTTTCTTT
J: TRBJ1-1
size: NA
V: TRBV4-1
D: TRBD1

CDR3: CASSLFQKGNSPLHF
DNA: TGTGCCAGCAGTTTATTTCAAAAGGGGAATTCACCCCTCCACTTT
J: TRBJ1-6
size: NA
V: TRBV28
D: NA

CDR3: CASSAEQGWYGYTF
DNA: TGTGCCAGCAGTGCCGAACAGGGATGGTATGGCTACACCTTC
J: TRBJ1-2
size: few
V: TRBV25-1
D: NA

CDR3: CASSQEGRGTF
DNA: TGTGCCAGCAGTCAGGAGGGACGGGGCACCTTC
J: TRBJ1-2
size: NA
V: TRBV7-9
D: NA

CDR3: CATSSDTYNEQFF
DNA: TGTGCCACCAGTTCGGACACCTACAATGAGCAGTTCTTC
J: TRBJ2-1
size: NA
V: TRBV24-1
D: NA

CDR3: CASSLDQATEAFF
DNA: TGTGCCAGCAGCTTGGACCAGGCTACGGAAGCTTTCTTT
J: TRBJ1-1
size: few
V: TRBV5-8
D: NA

CDR3: CASSQDGRHGNF
DNA: TGTGCCAGCAGCCAAGACGGACGACACGGGAACTTC
J: TRBJ2-7
size: NA
V: TRBV14
D: NA

CDR3: CASSQKWAGQDYGYTF
DNA: TGCGCCAGCAGCCAAAAATGGGCAGGCCAGGACTATGGCTACACCTTC
J: TRBJ1-2
size: NA
V: TRBV4-1
D: NA

CDR3: CASRPDTFYGYTF
DNA: TGTGCCAGCAGGCCCGACACCTTCTATGGCTACACCTTC
J: TRBJ1-2
size: NA
V: TRBV7-9
D: NA

CDR3: CASSLGTYYEQYF
DNA: TGTGCCAGCAGCTTAGGGACTTATTACGAGCAGTACTTC
J: TRBJ2-7
size: NA
V: TRBV7-6
D: NA

CDR3: CASSGQWGNTIYF
DNA: TGCGCCAGCAGCGGGCAATGGGGAAACACCATATATTTT
J: TRBJ1-3
size: NA
V: TRBV5-1
D: NA

CDR3: CASSQDDYRDYSYEQYF
DNA: TGTGCCAGCAGCCAAGACGACTATCGGGACTACTCCTACGAGCAGTACTTC
J: TRBJ2-7
size: NA
V: TRBV5-5
D: TRBD2

CDR3: CASSQKTVTEAFF
DNA: TGTGCCAGCAGCCAAAAGACAGTTACTGAAGCTTTCTTT
J: TRBJ1-1
size: few
V: TRBV3-1/TRBV3-2
D: NA

CDR3: CASSQEGRRLYGYTF
DNA: TGCGCCAGCAGCCAAGAGGGAAGAAGACTATATGGCTACACCTTC
J: TRBJ1-2
size: once
V: TRBV4-1
D: NA

CDR3: CATSDSLSTEAFF
DNA: TGTGCCACCAGTGACTCCCTATCGACTGAAGCTTTCTTT
J: TRBJ1-1
size: NA
V: TRBV24-1
D: NA

CDR3: CASSFRLAGEVDTQYF
DNA: TGTGCCAGCAGCTTCCGACTAGCGGGGGAGGTAGATACGCAGTATTTT
J: TRBJ2-3
size: NA
V: TRBV7-9
D: TRBD2

CDR3: CASSLKQGPYGYTF
DNA: TGCGCCAGCAGCTTGAAACAGGGACCGTATGGCTACACCTTC
J: TRBJ1-2
size: NA
V: TRBV5-1
D: NA

CDR3: CASSSQSTGEETQYF
DNA: TGCGCCAGCAGCTCACAATCCACAGGGGAAGAGACCCAGTACTTC
J: TRBJ2-5
size: once
V: TRBV5-1
D: TRBD1

CDR3: CASSIGPRTGGTDTQYF
DNA: TGCGCCAGCAGCATTGGCCCCAGGACAGGGGGCACAGATACGCAGTATTTT
J: TRBJ2-3
size: NA
V: TRBV5-1
D: TRBD1

CDR3: CASSSRGGGELFF
DNA: TGTGCCAGCAGCTCCAGAGGAGGCGGGGAGCTGTTTTTT
J: TRBJ2-2
size: NA
V: TRBV3-1/TRBV3-2
D: NA

CDR3: CASSLNDRASGYTF
DNA: TGTGCCAGCTCACTCAACGACAGGGCCAGTGGCTACACCTTC
J: TRBJ1-2
size: once
V: TRBV18
D: TRBD1

CDR3: CASSPVEATNEKLFF
DNA: TGTGCCAGCAGCCCGGTGGAGGCAACTAATGAAAAACTGTTTTTT
J: TRBJ1-4
size: NA
V: TRBV2
D: NA

CDR3: CASMLRGWSTEAFF
DNA: TGTGCCAGCATGCTCAGGGGTTGGAGCACTGAAGCTTTCTTT
J: TRBJ1-1
size: NA
V: TRBV6-6
D: NA

CDR3: CASSISEETQYF
DNA: TGTGCCAGCAGCATATCTGAAGAGACCCAGTACTTC
J: TRBJ2-5
size: NA
V: TRBV11-2
D: NA

CDR3: CASSLWDSGTDTQYF
DNA: TGTGCCAGCAGCTTGTGGGACAGTGGCACAGATACGCAGTATTTT
J: TRBJ2-3
size: NA
V: TRBV5-6
D: TRBD1

CDR3: CASQAGETDTQYF
DNA: TGTGCCAGCCAAGCGGGAGAGACAGATACGCAGTATTTT
J: TRBJ2-3
size: NA
V: TRBV6-5
D: TRBD2